The 8 T cell receptor beta chains given below trace back to one sample, sequenced in a study of blood T cell repertoires in COVID-19. This table comes from immunoSEQ multiplex PCR, and its TCRdb copy is limited to in-frame clones, with some not included. The repertoire consists of just under 45,000 clones, with 88% occurring once and the leading ten covering roughly 1.3%. Sequenced input: peripheral blood. These receptors all stem from a woman aged 40 to 50 with acute or convalescent COVID-19.

The V and J genes are TRBV2 and TRBJ1-2; D is perhaps TRBD1 (5 bases). Trimming took off 0 bases at V and 8 bases at J, with 13 bases between the two ends. Germline CDR1 and CDR2: SNHLY and FYNNEI. The CDR3 sequence is 14 residues long. Written as DNA, the CDR3 is TGTGCCAGCAGTGAAGCGGCAGGCGCAGGGGGCTACACCTTC. Residues: CASSEAAGAGGYTF.

The chain has TRBV30 and TRBJ2-6; maybe TRBD2 (5 bases). V lost 3 bases and J 2 bases, leaving 20 bases between the germline ends. The CDR3 extends over 18 amino acids. CDR1 is GTSNPN, CDR2 SVGIG, per germline (reference sequence). This chain's CDR3 is CAWSLVRTYGTGANVLTF. As DNA, the CDR3 is TGTGCCTGGAGCCTGGTTCGGACTTATGGTACTGGGGCCAACGTCCTGACTTTC.

The rearrangement uses TRBV9 and TRBJ2-1; 11 bases map to TRBD2. There are 19 residues in the CDR3. Germline V gives CDR1 SGDLS, CDR2 YYNGEE. V trimming: 3 bases; J trimming: 5 bases; junction bases outside the gene matches: 16. The CDR3 region has the DNA TGTGCCAGCAGCGCGCCCGGAGGGGCCATAGCGGGAGGGCACAATGAGCAGTTCTTC. It specifies CASSAPGGAIAGGHNEQFF.

Here the CDR3 DNA reads TGTGCCAGCAGCTCGGGGGGAGCCAATCAGCCCCAGCATTTT. Its protein is CASSSGGANQPQHF. This rearrangement joins TRBV3-1 (or the pseudogene TRBV3-2) to TRBJ1-5; a weak D match, TRBD1 (5 bases). This CDR3 is 14 amino acids long. Trimming shortened V by 5 bases and J by 3 bases, and 11 bases separated the two germline ends. Germline-derived CDR1 and CDR2 are LGHDT and YNNKEL (reference sequence).

V and J are TRBV19 and TRBJ2-1, with D tentatively TRBD1 (9 bases). This CDR3 has 17 residues. Germline assignment: CDR1 LNHDA and CDR2 SQIVND (reference sequence). Deletions cut 1 base from V and 6 bases from J, with 19 bases between. CDR3: CASSIGAGDRVINEQFF. CDR3 sequence (DNA): TGTGCCAGTAGTATAGGAGCGGGGGACAGGGTAATCAATGAGCAGTTCTTC.

The rearrangement links TRBV7-2 to TRBJ2-2; TRBD2 matches at 11 bases. V shed 3 bases and J 9 bases; nucleotides not matched to a gene: 3. The germline V gene has CDR1 SGHTA and CDR2 FQGNSA. The CDR3 sequence is 14 residues long. The CDR3 loop reads CASSFGTSGRELFF. The CDR3 DNA reads TGTGCCAGCAGCTTTGGGACTAGCGGCCGGGAGCTGTTTTTT.

The chain links TRBV27 to TRBJ2-3; D is possibly TRBD1 (6 bases). Germline V gene sequence: CDR1 MNHEY, CDR2 SMNVEV (reference sequence). Between the trimmed V and J ends, which lost 8 bases and 2 bases, there was a span of 11 bases. This CDR3 has 13 residues. CDR3: CASYDRYTDTQYF. The CDR3 nucleotides are TGTGCCAGCTATGACAGGTACACAGATACGCAGTATTTT.

The V gene is TRBV6-2 or TRBV6-3, the J gene TRBJ1-1; D uncertain. The CDR3 runs 15 residues. Germline values: CDR1 MNHEY, CDR2 SVGEGT. The ends were cut back, 5 bases at V and 5 bases at J, with 18 bases in the middle. Here the CDR3 reads CASSPYHHTGTEAFF. CDR3 sequence (DNA): TGTGCCAGCAGTCCATACCACCACACGGGTACTGAAGCTTTCTTT.